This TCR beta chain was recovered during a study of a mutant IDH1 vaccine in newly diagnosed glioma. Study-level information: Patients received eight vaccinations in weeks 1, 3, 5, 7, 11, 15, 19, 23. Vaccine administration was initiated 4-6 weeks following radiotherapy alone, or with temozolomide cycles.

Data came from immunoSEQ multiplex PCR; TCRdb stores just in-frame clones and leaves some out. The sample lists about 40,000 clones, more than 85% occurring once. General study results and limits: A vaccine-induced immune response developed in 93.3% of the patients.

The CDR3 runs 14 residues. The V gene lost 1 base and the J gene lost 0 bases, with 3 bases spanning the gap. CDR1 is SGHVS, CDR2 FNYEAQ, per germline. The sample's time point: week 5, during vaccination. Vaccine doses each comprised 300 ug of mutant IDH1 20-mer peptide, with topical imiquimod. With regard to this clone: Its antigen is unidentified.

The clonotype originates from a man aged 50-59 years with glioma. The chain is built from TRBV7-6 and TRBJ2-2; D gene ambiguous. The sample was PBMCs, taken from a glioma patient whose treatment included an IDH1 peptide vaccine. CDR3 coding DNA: TGTGCCAGCAGCTTAGTCCCGAACACCGGGGAGCTGTTTTTT. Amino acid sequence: CASSLVPNTGELFF.